This entry concerns a single T cell receptor beta chain. The antigen is undetermined. The record originates from a study of shared clonotypes between healthy human individuals. Germline CDR1 is PRHDT and CDR2 is FYEKMQ (reference sequence). The CDR3 spans 13 residues. V lost 5 bases and J lost 5; bases outside the gene matches: 3. Only CD45RO-negative cells positively selected for CCR7 counted as naive CD8 cells, so terminally differentiated effector memory CD45RA+ cells were excluded. Study-level points and caveats: Clonotypes that were shared across four donors made up roughly 5% of naive CD4 clonotypes. Across subsets, estimated richness was generally greater for naive than for memory populations. Some clonotypes were shared by all four sorted-subset donors, while others were not shared. The non-shared ones had lower generation probabilities than the shared ones.

The run depth of the assay was deep. The table came from immunoSEQ multiplex PCR; TCRdb's copy has only in-frame clones and leaves some out. The repertoire consists of about 2 million clones, with approximately 95% occurring once and the leading ten covering more than 0.95%. This TCR was sampled from a man aged 18 to 29 in good health. The J gene is TRBJ1-2, the V gene TRBV13; 9 positions match TRBD1. Sequenced: naive CD8+ T cells sorted from blood. The CDR3 coding sequence is TGTGCCAGCAGCGTGGGACAGGGATATGGCTACACCTTC. It yields the protein CASSVGQGYGYTF.